This TCR beta chain was sequenced for a study of OX40 agonist ivuxolimab in advanced cancers. Looked up from germline, CDR1 is SNHLY and CDR2 is FYNNEI. This CDR3 is built from 13 residues. Deletions cut 5 bases from V and 3 bases from J, with 9 bases between. The protocol was immunoSEQ multiplex PCR, while the TCRdb copy is restricted to in-frame clones and leaves out a portion. The profile covers roughly 66,000 clones, with roughly 80% appearing a single time and less than 7.5% taken by the ten largest. The gene calls are TRBV2 and TRBJ2-3; D remains ambiguous. The material was CD4+ or CD8+ T cells sorted from blood, obtained in a trial of the OX40 agonist ivuxolimab. This clonotype was sampled from an adult with an advanced solid tumor such as melanoma, head and neck, liver or kidney cancer. CDR3: CASSHAPTDTQYF. CDR3 nucleotide sequence: TGTGCCAGCAGTCATGCCCCAACAGATACGCAGTATTTT.